One and the same sample provided the 26 T cell receptor beta chains below, sequenced in a study of shared clonotypes between healthy human individuals. Sequencing used immunoSEQ multiplex PCR; TCRdb keeps in-frame clones, though not all of them. Among roughly 640,000 clones listed, approximately 74% were seen once. The sequenced material came from memory CD4+ T cells sorted from blood. This sample's subset: CD45RA-negative fraction. All receptors come from a woman under 40 in good health.

This sequence joins TRBV28 and TRBJ2-3; D is possibly TRBD2 (5 bases). The CDR3 has 16 amino acids. The germline gives CDR1 MDHEN, CDR2 SYDVKM. V was pared by 4 bases and J by 3 bases, with 17 bases between. In nucleotides, the CDR3 is TGTGCCAGCAGTTCCCCCGGTCGGGGTAGTACAGATACGCAGTATTTT. Translating gives CASSSPGRGSTDTQYF.

The genes are TRBV14 and TRBJ1-2; tentatively, D is TRBD1 (5 bases). From germline, CDR1 is SGHDN and CDR2 FVKESK. The ends were cut back, 2 bases at V and 4 bases at J, with 11 bases in the middle. The CDR3 is 14 residues long. The DNA of the CDR3 is TGTGCCAGCAGCCAAACAGGCTTCCCCTATGGCTACACCTTC. It yields the protein CASSQTGFPYGYTF.

As for this clone: Only one base separates this from a far larger clonotype, so it likely reflects a read error. CDR3 region: CASSEGPRGSRYEQYF. The CDR3 region has the DNA TGTGCCAGCAGTGAAGGACCCCGCGGAAGCCGCTACGAGCAGTACTTC. The chain carries TRBV2 and TRBJ2-7; D uncertain. Trimming took 1 base from V and 3 from J, leaving 16 bases between them. This CDR3 region has 16 residues. The germline gives CDR1 SNHLY, CDR2 FYNNEI.

The chain combines TRBV9 with TRBJ1-2; the D gene is possibly TRBD1 (5 bases). The CDR3 is 13 residues long. Germline V CDR1 and CDR2: SGDLS, YYNGEE. V lost 0 bases to trimming and J lost 6 bases, with 9 bases between them. The CDR3 sequence is CASSVEGTHGYTF. The CDR3 DNA follows: TGTGCCAGCAGCGTAGAAGGGACCCATGGCTACACCTTC.

Worth noting for this clone: A far larger clone lies a single base away; this is likely a read error. J is TRBJ2-7 and V is TRBV28; D is unclear. Germline V lookup: CDR1 MDHEN, CDR2 SYDVKM. The CDR3 is made up of 11 amino acids. Deletions cut 5 bases from V and 5 bases from J, with 7 bases between. In nucleotides, the CDR3 is TGTGCCAGCAGTGAAAGGGACGAGCAGTACTTC. It translates to CASSERDEQYF.

V usage is TRBV19 and J usage is TRBJ2-2, with D tentatively TRBD2 (5 bases). V dropped 4 bases and J dropped 2 bases, with 11 bases sitting between them. The CDR3 extends over 15 amino acids. Germline V gene lookup returns CDR1 LNHDA and CDR2 SQIVND (reference sequence). The chain's CDR3 is CASSSSGLNTGELFF. CDR3 nucleotides: TGTGCCAGTAGTAGCAGCGGACTTAACACCGGGGAGCTGTTTTTT.

The chain uses TRBV18 and TRBJ2-2; no firm D call. There are 12 residues in the CDR3. V was cut by 8 bases and J by 7 bases, with 11 bases left in between. Germline assignment: CDR1 KGHSH and CDR2 LQKENI. The CDR3 DNA reads as TGTGCCAGCGTCACGTATGGCGGGGAGCTGTTTTTT. Its translation is CASVTYGGELFF.

Details on this clone: A much larger clone lies one base from this, so it may be a read error. Other DNA sequences of this sample code for an identical CDR3. V gene TRBV5-1 combines with J gene TRBJ2-1; no definite D call. Deletions cut 4 bases from V and 0 bases from J, with 11 bases between. Germline lookup yields CDR1 SGHRS and CDR2 YFSETQ. The CDR3 covers 15 residues. CDR3 sequence (DNA): TGCGCCAGCAGCCCCGACCGGAGCTCCTACAATGAGCAGTTCTTC. Its protein is CASSPDRSSYNEQFF.

This clone occurred a few times. J is TRBJ1-1 and V is TRBV5-1; D remains unclear. The V end was cut by 5 bases, the J end by 1 base, with 9 bases between. This CDR3 comprises 13 residues. Germline V gene data show CDR1 as SGHRS and CDR2 as YFSETQ. CDR3 DNA sequence: TGCGCCAGCAGGGTGATAGAGAACACTGAAGCTTTCTTT. This translates into CASRVIENTEAFF.

J is TRBJ2-1 and V is TRBV27, with D uncertain. Trimming took 6 bases from V and 2 from J, leaving 11 bases between them. The CDR3 contains 14 residues. CDR1 and CDR2 from the germline V gene are MNHEY and SMNVEV (reference sequence). The CDR3 protein is CASRLTGPYNEQFF. The CDR3 DNA is TGTGCCAGCAGGCTGACGGGCCCCTACAATGAGCAGTTCTTC.

This chain uses TRBV6-1 with TRBJ1-5; D might be TRBD1 (5 bases). The CDR3 has 19 residues. The V gene lost 1 base and the J gene lost 0 bases, with 19 bases spanning the gap. Germline assignment: CDR1 MNHNS and CDR2 SASEGT. The CDR3 nucleotides are TGTGCCAGCAGTGAAGAATGGGGCAGCGGACGTTATAGCAATCAGCCCCAGCATTTT. Amino acid sequence: CASSEEWGSGRYSNQPQHF.

V is TRBV5-1 and J is TRBJ2-3; D possibly corresponds to TRBD1 (7 bases). The CDR3 totals 16 residues. Trimming removed 4 bases from V and 4 bases from J, with 19 bases in between. Per germline, CDR1 SGHRS and CDR2 YFSETQ. The DNA of the CDR3 is TGCGCCAGCAGCACCGCAGGGGGGCACCAGGCAGATACGCAGTATTTT. It encodes CASSTAGGHQADTQYF.

This clone was recorded a few times. The CDR3 sequence is CAWSAGPQQPQHF. CDR3 in DNA: TGTGCCTGGAGTGCCGGCCCCCAGCAGCCCCAGCATTTT. This chain links TRBV30 with TRBJ1-5; D gene uncertain. V gave up 1 base and J gave up 7 bases, with 11 bases separating them. Germline V gene sequence: CDR1 GTSNPN, CDR2 SVGIG (reference sequence). The CDR3 covers 13 residues.

The chain employs TRBV5-1 and TRBJ2-1, with 12 bases lining up with TRBD2. Unmatched junction bases numbered 8, after V lost 1 base and J lost 3 bases. CDR1 and CDR2 (germline): SGHRS, YFSETQ. This CDR3 contains 18 residues. In nucleotides, the CDR3 is TGCGCCAGCAGCTTGTCCCTCTCACTAGCGGGAGGCTACAATGAGCAGTTCTTC. It yields the protein CASSLSLSLAGGYNEQFF.

Ten or more counts support this clone. V gene TRBV7-8 combines with J gene TRBJ1-5; D is undetermined. Trimming removed 2 bases at V and 5 bases at J, with 7 bases between. The CDR3 length is 13 residues. In germline, CDR1 is SGHVS, CDR2 FQNEAQ. CDR3 sequence reads: CASSLMLDQPQHF. In DNA, the CDR3 is TGTGCCAGCAGCTTAATGTTGGATCAGCCCCAGCATTTT.

A note on this clone: The same CDR3 is also encoded by other DNA sequences in this sample. This chain connects TRBV5-1 to TRBJ1-1; no clear D. CDR3 length equals 13 residues. Germline CDR1 reads SGHRS; CDR2 reads YFSETQ. The V gene lost 1 base and the J gene lost 1 base, with 5 bases spanning the gap. The CDR3 region is CASSLQENTEAFF. CDR3 in DNA: TGCGCCAGCAGCTTGCAAGAGAACACTGAAGCTTTCTTT.

This clone has a handful of counts. The chain is built from TRBV6-5 and TRBJ2-7; D gene uncertain. CDR1 and CDR2 from the germline V gene are MNHEY and SVGAGI. Trimming shortened V by 0 bases and J by 3 bases, and 12 bases separated the two germline ends. The CDR3 is 15 residues long. In DNA form, the CDR3 reads TGTGCCAGCAGTTACTCTCCCCAAACCAACTACGAGCAGTACTTC. Translation: CASSYSPQTNYEQYF.

This clone has a handful of counts. The chain combines TRBV6-1 with TRBJ2-3, with 10 bases fitting TRBD2. Trimming removed 8 bases from V and 4 bases from J; junction bases left unmatched: 6. The CDR3 has 14 residues. Germline V lookup: CDR1 MNHNS, CDR2 SASEGT. DNA of the CDR3: TGTGCCAGCGGCCTAGCGGGAGTGGCAGATACGCAGTATTTT. Translation: CASGLAGVADTQYF.

Turning to this clone: With only one base between it and a far larger clone, this is likely a read error. V is TRBV4-2 and J is TRBJ1-5, with a weak D call TRBD1 (6 bases). This CDR3 has 14 amino acids. V was clipped by 0 bases and J by 4 bases, with 7 bases between them. CDR1 is LGHNA, CDR2 YNFKEQ, per germline. The CDR3 bases are TGTGCCAGCAGCCAAGAGACAGGAAATCAGCCCCAGCATTTT. Protein sequence: CASSQETGNQPQHF.

The chain recombines TRBV6-6 with TRBJ1-2; no clear D gene. Trimming stripped 0 bases from V and 6 bases from J, with 8 bases between. The CDR3 is 13 amino acids. Germline values: CDR1 MNHNY, CDR2 SVGAGI (reference sequence). The CDR3 spells CASSYSWGDGYTF. The CDR3 coding sequence is TGTGCCAGCAGTTACTCGTGGGGAGATGGCTACACCTTC.

This clone was observed a handful of times. The chain links TRBV28 to TRBJ2-4, with TRBD1 matching over 9 bases. After removal of 5 bases from V and 6 bases from J, the junction contained 2 bases not matched to a gene. CDR1 and CDR2 (germline): MDHEN, SYDVKM. CDR3 length: 13 residues. For the CDR3, the DNA is TGTGCCAGCAGTGGGGGACAGGGAAACATTCAGTACTTC. Translation: CASSGGQGNIQYF.

V gene TRBV7-9 combines with J gene TRBJ2-7, with 13 bases that match TRBD2. V lost 0 bases to trimming and J lost 2 bases; unmatched junction nucleotides: 10. The CDR3 is made up of 19 amino acids. Germline V gene lookup returns CDR1 SEHNR and CDR2 FQNEAQ (reference sequence). Written as DNA, the CDR3 is TGTGCCAGCAGCTTAGCAATGTTTGGGACTAGCGGGATCCCCTACGAGCAGTACTTC. Its translation: CASSLAMFGTSGIPYEQYF.

The rearrangement links TRBV20-1 to TRBJ2-1; unclear D gene. V was trimmed by 5 bases and J by 8 bases, leaving 10 bases between them. This CDR3 has 11 amino acids. Germline V gives CDR1 DFQATT, CDR2 SNEGSKA (reference sequence). The CDR3 loop is CSAPVHDEQFF. In DNA form, the CDR3 reads TGCAGTGCTCCGGTCCACGATGAGCAGTTCTTC.

The rearrangement links TRBV6-1 to TRBJ2-7; TRBD2 matches 14 bases. This CDR3 is 14 amino acids long. Losses at the gene ends were 8 bases for V and 5 bases for J; bases not matched to a gene: 5. From germline, CDR1 is MNHNS and CDR2 SASEGT. CDR3 residues: CASGGLAGGNEQYF. The CDR3 bases are TGTGCCAGCGGAGGACTAGCGGGAGGTAACGAGCAGTACTTC.

This clone was seen ten or more times. The same CDR3 can be traced to other DNA sequences in this sample. The chain joins TRBV28 to TRBJ1-1; D uncertain. In germline, CDR1 is MDHEN, CDR2 SYDVKM. The CDR3 spans 11 residues. Trimming took off 7 bases at V and 1 base at J, with 4 bases between the two ends. As DNA, the CDR3 is TGTGCCAGCAATACGAACACTGAAGCTTTCTTT. Translation gives CASNTNTEAFF.

The J gene is TRBJ2-3, the V gene TRBV5-1; D gene uncertain. CDR3 length: 19 amino acids. Trimming took 1 base from V and 0 from J, leaving 21 bases between them. Germline CDR1 is SGHRS and CDR2 is YFSETQ. The CDR3 region has the DNA TGCGCCAGCAGCTTGTACGAGGTCGTGGGAATTTCTAGCACAGATACGCAGTATTTT. Amino acid sequence: CASSLYEVVGISSTDTQYF.